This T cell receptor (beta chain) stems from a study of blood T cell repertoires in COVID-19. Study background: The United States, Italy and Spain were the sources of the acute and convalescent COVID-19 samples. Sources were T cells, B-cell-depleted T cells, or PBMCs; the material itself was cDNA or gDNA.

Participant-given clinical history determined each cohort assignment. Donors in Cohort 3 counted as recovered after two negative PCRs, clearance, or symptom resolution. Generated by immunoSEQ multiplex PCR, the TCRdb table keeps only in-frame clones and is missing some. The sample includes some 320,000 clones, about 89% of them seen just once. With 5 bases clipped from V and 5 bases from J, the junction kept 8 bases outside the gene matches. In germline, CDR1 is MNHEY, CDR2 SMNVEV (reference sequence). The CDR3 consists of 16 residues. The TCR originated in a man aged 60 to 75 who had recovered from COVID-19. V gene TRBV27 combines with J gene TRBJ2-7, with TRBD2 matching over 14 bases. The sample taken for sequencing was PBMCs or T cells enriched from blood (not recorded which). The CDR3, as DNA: TGTGCCAGCAGTAGGACTAGCGGGAGGTCTGGGCACGAGCAGTACTTC. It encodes CASSRTSGRSGHEQYF.